Each of the 21 T cell receptor beta chains below was sequenced from the same sample in a study of shared T cell receptors in the human thymus. TCRdb's copy holds only in-frame clones and misses some; the assay was immunoSEQ multiplex PCR. The sample carries 540,000 or so clones, around 78% recorded once. A further study also used this sample, focusing on human thymus T cells.

The sequenced sample was thymocytes. All receptors come from a boy younger than two with a congenital heart defect.

Only a few counts were recorded for this clone. One end of the junction varies from germline; a read error may be responsible. The chain is built from TRBV6-5 and TRBJ2-1, with no clear D. The germline CDR1 and CDR2 sequences are MNHEY and SVGAGI. The CDR3 is 10 residues long. This chain's CDR3 is CASGYSEQFF. The CDR3 DNA reads TGTGCCAGCGGCTACAGTGAGCAGTTCTTC.

The CDR3: CASSEQGASDEQFF. The CDR3 DNA sequence: TGTGCCAGCAGTGAACAGGGTGCCAGCGATGAGCAGTTCTTC. The V gene is TRBV25-1, the J gene TRBJ2-1, with D possibly matching TRBD1 (5 bases). V lost 2 bases to trimming and J lost 8 bases, with 13 bases between them. Germline loops: CDR1 MGHDK, CDR2 SYGVNS. The CDR3 runs 14 residues.

This clone was detected once. V and J are TRBV30 and TRBJ2-2; D may be TRBD2 (6 bases). Trimming removed 4 bases at V and 2 bases at J, with 14 bases between. There are 15 residues in the CDR3. Germline lookup yields CDR1 GTSNPN and CDR2 SVGIG (reference sequence). CDR3 sequence (DNA): TGTGCCTGGACCGCCCGGACTACTAACACCGGGGAGCTGTTTTTT. The encoded protein is CAWTARTTNTGELFF.

Comment on this clone: This CDR3 is also generated by other DNA sequences in the sample. The chain joins TRBV6-4 to TRBJ2-1; 7 positions agree with TRBD2. This CDR3 region has 16 residues. Per germline, CDR1 MRHNA and CDR2 SNTAGT. Trimming at V came to 3 bases and at J to 0 bases, leaving 5 bases not matched to a gene. The CDR3 reads CASSEASGSSYNEQFF. CDR3 nucleotide sequence: TGTGCCAGCAGTGAGGCTAGCGGTAGCTCCTACAATGAGCAGTTCTTC.

The chain uses TRBV5-1 and TRBJ2-5; 12 bases are a match to TRBD1. This CDR3 spans 18 amino acids. The J segment lost 0 bases and the V segment lost 5 bases, leaving 11 bases of the junction unmatched. CDR1 SGHRS and CDR2 YFSETQ come from the germline V gene. CDR3 nucleotides: TGCGCCAGCAGTCCCGGGACAGGGGGCTCTGGGGACCAAGAGACCCAGTACTTC. Translation gives CASSPGTGGSGDQETQYF. Full variable domain (missing parts from reference TRBV5-1 and TRBJ2-5): KAGVTQTPRYLIKTRGQQVTLSCSPISGHRSVSWYQQTPGQGLQFLFEYFSETQRNKGNFPGRFSGRQFSNSRSEMNVSTLELGDSALYLCASSPGTGGSGDQETQYFGPGTRLLVL.

The chain recombines TRBV6-4 with TRBJ1-5, with D tentatively TRBD1 (5 bases). In germline, CDR1 is MRHNA, CDR2 SNTAGT. The CDR3 has 16 residues. Deletions cut 2 bases from V and 0 bases from J, with 11 bases between. CDR3: CASSDRGSYSNQPQHF. As DNA, the CDR3 is TGTGCCAGCAGTGACAGGGGCTCTTATAGCAATCAGCCCCAGCATTTT.

J is TRBJ2-7 and V is TRBV4-1; D ambiguous. V was trimmed by 3 bases and J by 7 bases, leaving 16 bases between them. The length of the CDR3 is 14 residues. Germline V gene lookup returns CDR1 MGHRA and CDR2 YSYEKL. The CDR3 coding sequence is TGCGCCAGCAGCCAGCCTGCCCTGTACGGGGAGCAGTACTTC. Translation gives CASSQPALYGEQYF.

The chain has TRBV27 and TRBJ1-4; 7 bases align to TRBD1. The length of the CDR3 is 15 residues. The junction had 8 bases not matched to a gene; V was cut back by 5 bases and J by 5 bases. CDR1 and CDR2 (germline): MNHEY, SMNVEV (reference sequence). The CDR3: CASSPPGTVNEKLFF. As DNA, the CDR3 is TGTGCCAGCAGTCCTCCTGGGACAGTCAATGAAAAACTGTTTTTT.

This clone was detected only a few times. The chain links TRBV6-1 to TRBJ1-1; possible D gene TRBD1, 6 bases. Germline CDR1 and CDR2: MNHNS and SASEGT. V lost 2 bases and J lost 3, with 16 bases in between. This CDR3 contains 16 residues. The CDR3 nucleotides read TGTGCCAGCAGTGAACAACCCCAGGGGAGCTACACTGAAGCTTTCTTT. It is translated as CASSEQPQGSYTEAFF.

The V call is TRBV10-3, the J call TRBJ2-5; 10 bases match TRBD1. This CDR3 is 14 amino acids long. The V gene end was trimmed by 3 bases and the J gene end by 5 bases; junction bases not matched to a gene: 3. Germline lookup yields CDR1 ENHRY and CDR2 SYGVKD. The CDR3 coding sequence is TGTGCCATCAGTGAAGACAGGGGGCCGGAGACCCAGTACTTC. Translation gives CAISEDRGPETQYF.

The V call is TRBV11-3, the J call TRBJ1-1; tentative D call: TRBD1 (5 bases). The CDR3 totals 15 residues. Germline V gives CDR1 SGHNT, CDR2 YENEEA. V lost 4 bases and J 0 bases, leaving 12 bases between the germline ends. CDR3 DNA sequence: TGTGCCAGCAGCTACGGCCGGGGGGTGAACACTGAAGCTTTCTTT. It yields the protein CASSYGRGVNTEAFF.

This clone was counted between two and nine times. The chain couples TRBV10-3 to TRBJ2-7, with a possible D match to TRBD1 (6 bases). V was cut by 4 bases and J by 3 bases, with 10 bases left in between. This CDR3 is built from 13 residues. CDR1 and CDR2 (germline): ENHRY, SYGVKD. CDR3 amino acids: CAISGAGDYEQYF. The CDR3 nucleotides are TGTGCCATCAGTGGGGCAGGGGACTACGAGCAGTACTTC.

The chain's CDR3 is CSALRVYEQYF. The CDR3 DNA follows: TGCAGTGCTCTCAGGGTCTACGAGCAGTACTTC. V is TRBV20-1 and J is TRBJ2-7, with a weak D call TRBD1 (5 bases). Germline V CDR1 and CDR2: DFQATT, SNEGSKA (reference sequence). CDR3 length: 11 amino acids. Deletions cut 5 bases from V and 3 bases from J, with 8 bases between.

This clone has just a few counts. This CDR3 reads CASSVGHLEPKSSYEQYF. The CDR3 nucleotides are TGTGCCAGCAGCGTTGGGCATCTCGAGCCTAAAAGCTCCTACGAGCAGTACTTC. The chain carries TRBV5-5 and TRBJ2-7; D gene unclear. The CDR3 totals 18 residues. Per the germline V gene, CDR1 is SGHKS and CDR2 is YYEKEE (reference sequence). Trimming shortened V by 4 bases and J by 0 bases, and 23 bases separated the two germline ends.

This chain connects TRBV25-1 to TRBJ1-1, with TRBD1 matching 8 bases. V lost 4 bases to trimming and J lost 5 bases; unmatched junction nucleotides: 6. The length of the CDR3 is 14 residues. From germline, CDR1 is MGHDK and CDR2 SYGVNS. The CDR3 DNA is TGTGCCAGCAGTGCGACAGGGGCGAGGACTGAAGCTTTCTTT. Amino acids: CASSATGARTEAFF.

In this sample, this clone turned up a few times. The chain carries TRBV5-1 and TRBJ1-4; 11 bases agree with TRBD1. CDR1 and CDR2 (germline): SGHRS, YFSETQ. The CDR3 spans 15 residues. V was clipped by 3 bases and J by 10 bases; unmatched bases: 8. CDR3 coding DNA: TGCGCCAGCAGCTCCCCCGGGACAGGGGGAGGAAAACTGTTTTTT. Its translation: CASSSPGTGGGKLFF.

The chain is built from TRBV5-8 and TRBJ2-3; 8 nucleotides line up with TRBD1. The CDR3 totals 16 residues. Germline assignment: CDR1 SGHTS and CDR2 YDEGEE. The junction had 12 bases not matched to a gene; V was cut back by 0 bases and J by 9 bases. In DNA, the CDR3 is TGTGCCAGCAGCTTGGGACGGACAGGGCTAAGGAAAACGCAGTATTTT. This sequence encodes CASSLGRTGLRKTQYF.

The chain couples TRBV7-2 to TRBJ2-5; 8 bases fit TRBD2. J lost 1 base, V lost 2 bases, and 6 bases had no gene match. CDR3 length: 16 amino acids. The germline gives CDR1 SGHTA, CDR2 FQGNSA. The CDR3 loop is CASSLKLADTQETQYF. Written as DNA, the CDR3 is TGTGCCAGCAGCTTAAAACTAGCGGATACCCAAGAGACCCAGTACTTC.

The chain links TRBV5-1 to TRBJ1-1; 8 bases are shared with TRBD1. CDR3 length equals 17 residues. From germline, CDR1 is SGHRS and CDR2 YFSETQ. V shed 0 bases, J shed 1 base, and the junction held 8 bases outside the gene matches. CDR3 nucleotides: TGCGCCAGCAGCTTGGCGGACAGGGAACACAAGAACACTGAAGCTTTCTTT. It specifies CASSLADREHKNTEAFF.

V and J are TRBV30 and TRBJ2-7; no definite D call. Germline V gene lookup returns CDR1 GTSNPN and CDR2 SVGIG (reference sequence). The CDR3 covers 11 residues. V lost 4 bases and J 4 bases, leaving 8 bases between the germline ends. The CDR3 protein is CAWTPRYEQYF. CDR3 DNA sequence: TGTGCCTGGACACCCAGGTACGAGCAGTACTTC.

The V and J genes are TRBV5-6 and TRBJ2-4; TRBD1 matches 11 bases. In germline, CDR1 is SGHDT, CDR2 YYEEEE. The J segment lost 0 bases and the V segment lost 0 bases, leaving 8 bases of the junction unmatched. CDR3 length: 19 residues. The CDR3 DNA sequence: TGTGCCAGCAGCTTGGCGGACAGGGGGCGCAAGGTAGCCAAAAACATTCAGTACTTC. Translated, it gives CASSLADRGRKVAKNIQYF.